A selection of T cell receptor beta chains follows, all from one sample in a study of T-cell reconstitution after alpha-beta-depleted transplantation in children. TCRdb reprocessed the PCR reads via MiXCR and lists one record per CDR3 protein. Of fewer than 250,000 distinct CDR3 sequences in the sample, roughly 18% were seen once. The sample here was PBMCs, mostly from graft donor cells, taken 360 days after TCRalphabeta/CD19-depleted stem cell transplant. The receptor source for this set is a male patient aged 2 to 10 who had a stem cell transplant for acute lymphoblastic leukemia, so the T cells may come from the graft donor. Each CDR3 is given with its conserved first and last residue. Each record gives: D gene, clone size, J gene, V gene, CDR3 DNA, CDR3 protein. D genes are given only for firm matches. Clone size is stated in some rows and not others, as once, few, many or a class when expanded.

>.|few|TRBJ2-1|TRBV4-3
TGCGCCAGCAGCGTCGAAGCGATAGGGTCCCGCGGCTATGAGCAGTTCTTC
CASSVEAIGSRGYEQFF
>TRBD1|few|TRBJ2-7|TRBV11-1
TGTGCCAGCAGCCGGACAGGGAGAACCTACGAGCAGTACTTC
CASSRTGRTYEQYF
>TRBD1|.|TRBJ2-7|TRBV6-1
TGTGCCAGCATGGAGACAGGGGAAGGCTACGAGCAGTACTTC
CASMETGEGYEQYF
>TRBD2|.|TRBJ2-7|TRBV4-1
TGCGCCAGCAGCCACCCGGGACTAGCGGCCTACGAGCAGTACTTC
CASSHPGLAAYEQYF
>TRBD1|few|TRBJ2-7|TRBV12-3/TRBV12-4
TGTGCCAGCAGTTTTTCGGGACAGGGCTCCTACGAGCAGTACTTC
CASSFSGQGSYEQYF
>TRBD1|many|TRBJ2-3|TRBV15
TGTGCCACCAGCAGGGGCAGGGGGCTTGCAGATACGCAGTATTTT
CATSRGRGLADTQYF
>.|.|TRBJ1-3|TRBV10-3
TGTGCCATCTCTGATGGGAAAGGAAACACCATATATTTT
CAISDGKGNTIYF
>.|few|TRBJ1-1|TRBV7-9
TGTGCCAGCAGGGGAGAATCTGAAGCTTTCTTT
CASRGESEAFF
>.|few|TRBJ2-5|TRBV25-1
TGTGCCAGCAGTGAACCCCCTGAGACCCAGTACTTC
CASSEPPETQYF
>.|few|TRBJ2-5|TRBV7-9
TGTGCCAGCAGCCTCGTGCCGCGGGTGATATCGGAGACCCAGTACTTC
CASSLVPRVISETQYF
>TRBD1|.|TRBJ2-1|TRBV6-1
TGTGCCAGCAGAGCAGAACAGGGGAGCCCGCTAAGGCAGTTCTTC
CASRAEQGSPLRQFF
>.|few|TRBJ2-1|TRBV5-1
TGCGCCAGCAGCGGTATAGGACTTAATGAGCAGTTCTTC
CASSGIGLNEQFF
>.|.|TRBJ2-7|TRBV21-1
TGTGCCAGCAGCCGCGGGTTAGCCTACGAGCAGTACTTC
CASSRGLAYEQYF
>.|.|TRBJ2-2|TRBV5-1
TGCGCCAGCAGCTTGATATCGAGTCCCGGGGAGCTGTTTTTT
CASSLISSPGELFF
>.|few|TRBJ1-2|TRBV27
TGTGCCGACACGGGACGGCAAAACTATGGCTACACCTTC
CADTGRQNYGYTF
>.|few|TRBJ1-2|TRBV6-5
TGTGCCAGCAGTCCCCCCACAGGGAGGGGATATGGCTACACCTTC
CASSPPTGRGYGYTF
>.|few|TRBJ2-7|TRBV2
TGTGCCAGCTGCCGGGATGCCGAGCAGTACTTC
CASCRDAEQYF
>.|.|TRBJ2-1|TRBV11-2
TGTGCCAGCAGCTTAGATCCGTTTGCAAAGTGCAATGAGCAGTTCTTC
CASSLDPFAKCNEQFF
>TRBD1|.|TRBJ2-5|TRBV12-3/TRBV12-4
TGTGCCAGCAGACTGGACAGGGCGGAGACCCAGTACTTC
CASRLDRAETQYF
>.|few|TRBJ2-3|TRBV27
TGTGCCAGCTCTAAAATAATGAGAAGGTCCACAGATACGCAGTATTTT
CASSKIMRRSTDTQYF
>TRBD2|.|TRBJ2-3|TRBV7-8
TGTGCCAGCAGCTTAGTGACTAGCGGGGGAATAAGGGCAGATACGCAGTATTTT
CASSLVTSGGIRADTQYF
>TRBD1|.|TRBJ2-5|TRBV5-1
TGCGCCAGCAGCTTGCCCGGGACAGGGGATGAGACCCAGTACTTC
CASSLPGTGDETQYF
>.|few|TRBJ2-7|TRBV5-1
TGCGCCAGCAGCTTGAATTTAGAAGGGCCAAGCTCCTACGAGCAGTACTTC
CASSLNLEGPSSYEQYF
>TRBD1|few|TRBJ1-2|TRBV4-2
TGTGCCAGCAGCCAAGGACAGGACAGGCCGGAAGGCTACACCTTC
CASSQGQDRPEGYTF
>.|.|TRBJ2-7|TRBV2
TGTGCCAGCAGCCGGGAGACAGGAGCCTACGAGCAGTACTTC
CASSRETGAYEQYF